Listed below are T cell receptor beta chains from one sample, sequenced in a study of T-cell memory formation after mild COVID-19. In TCRdb, the 5' RACE reads were re-called with MiXCR into one record per CDR3 protein. The repertoire holds 300,000 or so distinct CDR3 sequences, about 15% seen once, with roughly 23% in the top ten. The specimen was PBMCs or a T cell subset sorted from them (not recorded which). The receptors stem from a man between 18 and 35 years old who had mild COVID-19 (a few samples of this study predate the infection). Cell type and time point are not known. The CDR3 runs from the conserved cysteine through the conserved F or W. Fields, in order: D gene, V gene, clone size, J gene, CDR3 protein, CDR3 DNA. A D gene is named only where the DNA matches it firmly. Not every row has a clone size; where given, it reads once, few, many or a size class.

d_gene: TRBD1; v_gene: TRBV29-1; abundance: NA; j_gene: TRBJ2-1; CDR3aa: CSVGQGGSGGEQFF; CDR3nt: TGCAGCGTGGGACAGGGAGGGAGTGGGGGTGAGCAGTTCTTC
d_gene: NA; v_gene: TRBV7-9; abundance: NA; j_gene: TRBJ2-2; CDR3aa: CASSLRVAGELFF; CDR3nt: TGTGCCAGCAGCCTCAGGGTCGCCGGGGAGCTGTTTTTT
d_gene: NA; v_gene: TRBV7-2; abundance: NA; j_gene: TRBJ2-1; CDR3aa: CASSLVGSRYNEQFF; CDR3nt: TGTGCCAGCAGCTTAGTGGGCAGCCGGTACAATGAGCAGTTCTTC
d_gene: NA; v_gene: TRBV7-2; abundance: few; j_gene: TRBJ1-2; CDR3aa: CASSFSRRGDYGYTF; CDR3nt: TGTGCCAGCAGCTTTTCACGGAGGGGAGACTATGGCTACACCTTC
d_gene: NA; v_gene: TRBV27; abundance: few; j_gene: TRBJ2-1; CDR3aa: CASWMGGEQFF; CDR3nt: TGTGCCAGCTGGATGGGGGGTGAGCAGTTCTTC
d_gene: TRBD1; v_gene: TRBV20-1; abundance: NA; j_gene: TRBJ2-7; CDR3aa: CSARPGQDYEQYF; CDR3nt: TGCAGTGCTCGCCCGGGACAGGACTACGAGCAGTACTTC
d_gene: NA; v_gene: TRBV6-5; abundance: few; j_gene: TRBJ2-5; CDR3aa: CASSYRPGTEPRAQYF; CDR3nt: TGTGCCAGCAGTTACAGGCCTGGCACGGAGCCTCGCGCCCAGTACTTC
d_gene: NA; v_gene: TRBV20-1; abundance: NA; j_gene: TRBJ2-3; CDR3aa: CSATPRPNTQYF; CDR3nt: TGCAGTGCCACGCCCAGGCCAAATACGCAGTATTTT
d_gene: NA; v_gene: TRBV4-1; abundance: few; j_gene: TRBJ2-5; CDR3aa: CASSHRLGAELETQYF; CDR3nt: TGCGCCAGCAGCCACCGCCTCGGAGCGGAATTGGAGACCCAGTACTTC
d_gene: NA; v_gene: TRBV7-2; abundance: NA; j_gene: TRBJ2-5; CDR3aa: CASSSRGGRQETQYF; CDR3nt: TGTGCCAGCAGCTCTAGGGGCGGCCGCCAAGAGACCCAGTACTTC